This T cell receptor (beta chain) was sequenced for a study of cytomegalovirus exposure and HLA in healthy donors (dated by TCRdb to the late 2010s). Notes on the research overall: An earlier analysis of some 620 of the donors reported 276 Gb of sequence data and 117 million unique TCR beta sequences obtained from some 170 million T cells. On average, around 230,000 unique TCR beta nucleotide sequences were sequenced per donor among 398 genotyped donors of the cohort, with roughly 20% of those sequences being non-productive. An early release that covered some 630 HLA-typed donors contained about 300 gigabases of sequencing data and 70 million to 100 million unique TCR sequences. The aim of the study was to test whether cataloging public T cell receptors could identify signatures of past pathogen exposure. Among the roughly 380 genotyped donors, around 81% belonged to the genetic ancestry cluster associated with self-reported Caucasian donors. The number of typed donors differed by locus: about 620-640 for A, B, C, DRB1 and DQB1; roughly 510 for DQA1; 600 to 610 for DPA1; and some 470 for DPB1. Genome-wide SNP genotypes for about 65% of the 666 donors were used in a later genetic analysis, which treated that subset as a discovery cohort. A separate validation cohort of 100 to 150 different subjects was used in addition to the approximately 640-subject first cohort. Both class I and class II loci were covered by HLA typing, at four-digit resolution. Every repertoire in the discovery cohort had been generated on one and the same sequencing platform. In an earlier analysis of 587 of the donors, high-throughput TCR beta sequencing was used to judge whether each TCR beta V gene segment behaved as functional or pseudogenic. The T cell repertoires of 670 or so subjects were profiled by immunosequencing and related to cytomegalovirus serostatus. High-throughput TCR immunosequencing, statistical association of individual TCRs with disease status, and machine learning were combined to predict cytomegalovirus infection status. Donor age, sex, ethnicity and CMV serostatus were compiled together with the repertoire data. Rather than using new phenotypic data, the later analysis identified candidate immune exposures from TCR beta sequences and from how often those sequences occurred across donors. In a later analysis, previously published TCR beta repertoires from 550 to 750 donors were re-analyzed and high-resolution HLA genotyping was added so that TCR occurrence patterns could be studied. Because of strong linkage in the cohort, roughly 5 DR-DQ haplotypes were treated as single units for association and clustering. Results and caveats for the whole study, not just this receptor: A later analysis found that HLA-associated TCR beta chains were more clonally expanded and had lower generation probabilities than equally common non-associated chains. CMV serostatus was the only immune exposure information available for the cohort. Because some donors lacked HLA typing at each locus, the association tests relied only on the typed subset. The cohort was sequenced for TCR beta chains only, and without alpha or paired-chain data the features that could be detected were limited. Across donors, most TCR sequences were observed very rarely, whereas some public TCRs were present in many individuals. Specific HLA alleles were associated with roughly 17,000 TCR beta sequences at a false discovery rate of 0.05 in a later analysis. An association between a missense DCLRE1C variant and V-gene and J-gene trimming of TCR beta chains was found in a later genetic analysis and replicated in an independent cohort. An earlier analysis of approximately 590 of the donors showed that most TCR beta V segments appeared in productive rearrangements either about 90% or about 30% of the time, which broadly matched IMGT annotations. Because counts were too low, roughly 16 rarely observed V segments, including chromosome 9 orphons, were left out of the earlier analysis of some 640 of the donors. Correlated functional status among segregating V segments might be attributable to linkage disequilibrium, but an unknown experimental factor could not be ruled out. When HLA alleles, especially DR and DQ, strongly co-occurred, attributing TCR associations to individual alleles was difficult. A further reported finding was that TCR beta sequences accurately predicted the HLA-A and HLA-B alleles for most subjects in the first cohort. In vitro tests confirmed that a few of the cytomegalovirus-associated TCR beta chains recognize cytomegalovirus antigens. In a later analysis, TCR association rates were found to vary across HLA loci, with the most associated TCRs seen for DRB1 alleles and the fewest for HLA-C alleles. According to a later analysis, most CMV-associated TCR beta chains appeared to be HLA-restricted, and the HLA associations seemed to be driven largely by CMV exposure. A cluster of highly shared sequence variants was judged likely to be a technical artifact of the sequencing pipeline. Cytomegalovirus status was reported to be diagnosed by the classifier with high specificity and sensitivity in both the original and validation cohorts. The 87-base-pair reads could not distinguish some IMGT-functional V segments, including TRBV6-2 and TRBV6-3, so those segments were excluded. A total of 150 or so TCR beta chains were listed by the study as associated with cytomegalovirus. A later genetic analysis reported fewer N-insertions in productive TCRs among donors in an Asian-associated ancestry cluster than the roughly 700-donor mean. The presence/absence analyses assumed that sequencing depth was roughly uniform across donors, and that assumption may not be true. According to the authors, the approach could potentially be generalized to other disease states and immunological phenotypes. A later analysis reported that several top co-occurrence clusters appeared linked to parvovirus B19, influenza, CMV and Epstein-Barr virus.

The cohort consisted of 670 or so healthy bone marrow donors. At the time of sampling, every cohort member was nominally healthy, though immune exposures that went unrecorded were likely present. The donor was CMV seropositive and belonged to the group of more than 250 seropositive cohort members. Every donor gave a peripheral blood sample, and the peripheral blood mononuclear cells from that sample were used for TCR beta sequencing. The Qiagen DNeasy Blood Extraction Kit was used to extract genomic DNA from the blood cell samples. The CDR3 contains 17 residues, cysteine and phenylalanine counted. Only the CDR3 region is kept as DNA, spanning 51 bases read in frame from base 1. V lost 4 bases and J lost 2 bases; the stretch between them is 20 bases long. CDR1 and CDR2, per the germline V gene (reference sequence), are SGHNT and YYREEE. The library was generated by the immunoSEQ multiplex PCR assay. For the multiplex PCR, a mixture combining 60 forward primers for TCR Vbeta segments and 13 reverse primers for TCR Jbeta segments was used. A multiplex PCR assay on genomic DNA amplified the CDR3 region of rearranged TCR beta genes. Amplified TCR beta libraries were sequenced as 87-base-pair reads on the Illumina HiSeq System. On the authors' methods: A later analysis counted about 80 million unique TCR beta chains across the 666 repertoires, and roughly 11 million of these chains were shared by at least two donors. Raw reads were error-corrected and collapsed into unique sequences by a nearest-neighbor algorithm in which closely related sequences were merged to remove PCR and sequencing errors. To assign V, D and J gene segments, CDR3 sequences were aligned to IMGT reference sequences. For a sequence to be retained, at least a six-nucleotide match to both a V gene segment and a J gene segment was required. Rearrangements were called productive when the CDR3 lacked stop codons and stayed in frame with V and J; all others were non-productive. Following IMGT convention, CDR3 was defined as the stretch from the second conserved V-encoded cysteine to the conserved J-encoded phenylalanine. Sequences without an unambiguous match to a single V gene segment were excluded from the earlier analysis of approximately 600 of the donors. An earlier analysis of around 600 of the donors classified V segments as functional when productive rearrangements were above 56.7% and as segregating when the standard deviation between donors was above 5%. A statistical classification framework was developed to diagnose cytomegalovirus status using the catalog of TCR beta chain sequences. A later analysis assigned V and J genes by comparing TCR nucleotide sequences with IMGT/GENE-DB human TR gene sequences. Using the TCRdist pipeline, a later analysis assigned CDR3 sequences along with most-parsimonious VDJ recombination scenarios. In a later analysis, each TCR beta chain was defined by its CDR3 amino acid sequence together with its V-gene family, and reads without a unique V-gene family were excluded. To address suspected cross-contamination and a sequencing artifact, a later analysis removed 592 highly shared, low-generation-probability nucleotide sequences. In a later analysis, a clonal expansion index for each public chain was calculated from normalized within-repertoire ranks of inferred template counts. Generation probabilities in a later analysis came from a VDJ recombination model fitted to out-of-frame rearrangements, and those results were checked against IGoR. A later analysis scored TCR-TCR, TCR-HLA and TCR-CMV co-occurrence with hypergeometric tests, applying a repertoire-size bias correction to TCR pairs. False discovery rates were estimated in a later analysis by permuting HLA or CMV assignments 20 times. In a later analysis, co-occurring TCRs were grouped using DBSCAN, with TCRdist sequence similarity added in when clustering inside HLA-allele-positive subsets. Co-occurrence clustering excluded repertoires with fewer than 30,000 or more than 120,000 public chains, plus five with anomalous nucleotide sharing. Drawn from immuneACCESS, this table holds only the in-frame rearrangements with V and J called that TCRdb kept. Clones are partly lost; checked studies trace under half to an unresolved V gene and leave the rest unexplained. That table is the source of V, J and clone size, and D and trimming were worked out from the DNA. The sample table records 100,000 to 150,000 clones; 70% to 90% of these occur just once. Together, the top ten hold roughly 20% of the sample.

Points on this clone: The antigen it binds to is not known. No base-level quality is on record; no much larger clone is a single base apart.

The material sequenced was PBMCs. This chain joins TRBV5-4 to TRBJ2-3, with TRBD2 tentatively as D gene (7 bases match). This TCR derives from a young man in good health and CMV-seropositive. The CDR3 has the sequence CASSPESGGGSTDTQYF. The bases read TGTGCCAGCAGCCCGGAGAGTGGCGGGGGCTCCACAGATACGCAGTATTTT.